The source of this T cell receptor (beta chain) is a study of early T cells in non-severe SARS-CoV-2 infection. cDNA molecules, individually, were tagged with unique molecular identifiers. TCRdb independently ran MiXCR on the 5' RACE reads; one entry per CDR3 protein. This table holds over 45,000 distinct CDR3 sequences, around 8.3% found once. CDR3 length: 14 amino acids. The V and J ends lost 6 bases and 2 bases, in that order; junction bases with no gene match: 5. Germline V CDR1 and CDR2: SGHDT, YYEEEE. The rearrangement uses TRBV5-6 and TRBJ2-1; 7 bases map to TRBD1. The sequence derives from an adult who was a healthcare worker with PCR-confirmed SARS-CoV-2 infection or an uninfected control (not recorded which). The sample was whole blood, taken at baseline. The CDR3 DNA sequence: TGTGCCAGCAATTTGAGGGGGCCCTACAATGAGCAGTTCTTC. It specifies CASNLRGPYNEQFF.